This TCR beta chain emerged from a study of blood T cells in healthy people across ages. Germline assignment: CDR1 SGHRS and CDR2 YFSETQ. CDR3 length: 18 residues. Trimming left V 0 bases short and J 0 bases short, with 16 bases between. A second roughly 6 to 11 cycle PCR used barcoded and J-beta primers. TCRdb itself ran the 5' RACE reads through MiXCR, one entry per CDR3 protein. The top ten hold roughly a tenth of the sample, which has 750,000 to 950,000 distinct CDR3 sequences, just under 30% seen once. This clonotype has only a few counts. The same specimen was also included in a second study, on T cells of mothers and their children.

This sequence originates from a woman aged 40 to 50 in good health. This rearrangement joins TRBV5-1 to TRBJ2-1, with D tentatively TRBD2 (6 bases). Sequencing was done on a sample of blood. The CDR3 loop is CASSLARDSRGSYNEQFF. DNA for the CDR3: TGCGCCAGCAGCTTGGCCCGGGACTCGAGGGGCTCCTACAATGAGCAGTTCTTC.